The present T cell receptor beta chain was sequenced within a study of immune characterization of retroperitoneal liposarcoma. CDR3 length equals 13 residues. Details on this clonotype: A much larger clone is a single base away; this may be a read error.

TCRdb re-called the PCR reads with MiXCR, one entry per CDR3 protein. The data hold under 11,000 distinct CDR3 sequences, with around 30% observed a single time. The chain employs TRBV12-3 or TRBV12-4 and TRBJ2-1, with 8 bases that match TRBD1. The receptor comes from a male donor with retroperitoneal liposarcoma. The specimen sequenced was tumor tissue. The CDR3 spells CASSSPDRGELFF. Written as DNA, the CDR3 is TGTGCCAGCAGTTCTCCTGACAGGGGCGAGCTGTTCTTC.